This is a list of T cell receptor beta chains from one sample in a study of control samples from healthy donors and cancer patients. The method was immunoSEQ multiplex PCR; TCRdb's version includes in-frame clones alone and lacks a portion of them. The sample carries fewer than 70,000 clones, around 90% recorded once. The specimen was PBMCs. These receptors were collected from a man aged 60-69 years with head and neck cancer. The CDR3 runs from the conserved cysteine through the conserved F or W. The order of the fields is D gene, clone size, J gene, V gene, CDR3 protein, CDR3 DNA. A D gene is named only where the DNA matches it firmly. Not all rows give a size; the values are once, few, many and, for expanded clones, a class.

>TRBD1|.|TRBJ1-2|TRBV7-2
CASSFTGGNYGYTF
TGTGCCAGCAGCTTTACAGGGGGCAACTATGGCTACACCTTC
>TRBD2|few|TRBJ2-1|TRBV4-2
CASSPSGLAGVGRNEQFF
TGTGCCAGCAGCCCGTCGGGGCTAGCGGGGGTTGGCCGTAATGAGCAGTTCTTC
>TRBD2|.|TRBJ2-1|TRBV9
CASSPRGGDSYNEQFF
TGTGCCAGCAGCCCCCGTGGGGGGGACTCCTACAATGAGCAGTTCTTC
>TRBD2|once|TRBJ2-1|TRBV6-5
CASSYSREVKNNEQFF
TGTGCCAGCAGTTATAGCCGGGAGGTCAAGAACAATGAGCAGTTCTTC
>.|.|TRBJ1-5|TRBV13
CASSLSRFEGYSNQPQHF
TGTGCCAGCAGCTTAAGTCGATTCGAGGGTTATAGCAATCAGCCCCAGCATTTT
>TRBD2|.|TRBJ2-1|TRBV27
CASSFGGGSSYNEQFF
TGTGCCAGCAGTTTCGGGGGAGGGAGCTCCTACAATGAGCAGTTCTTC
>.|.|TRBJ2-2|TRBV28
CASSLTGFNTGELFF
TGTGCCAGCAGCCTAACAGGGTTTAACACCGGGGAGCTGTTTTTT
>TRBD2|.|TRBJ2-1|TRBV2
CASRVAGGRHNEQFF
TGTGCCAGCAGAGTAGCGGGGGGGCGACACAATGAGCAGTTCTTC
>.|once|TRBJ2-3|TRBV29-1
CSVEDMGTQYF
TGCAGCGTTGAAGATATGGGTACGCAGTATTTT
>.|.|TRBJ2-7|TRBV6-6
CASTRDFTYEQYF
TGTGCCAGCACCCGGGACTTCACTTACGAGCAGTACTTC
>.|.|TRBJ2-3|TRBV3-1/TRBV3-2
CASSQDGGPNLRTDTQYF
TGTGCCAGCAGCCAAGATGGGGGGCCAAACCTTCGCACAGATACGCAGTATTTT
>TRBD1|.|TRBJ2-5|TRBV5-1
CASRMDRGRETQYF
TGCGCCAGCCGGATGGACAGGGGGCGTGAGACCCAGTACTTC
>.|.|TRBJ1-1|TRBV6-2/TRBV6-3
CASSYGWSEAFF
TGTGCCAGCAGTTATGGGTGGTCTGAAGCTTTCTTT
>.|.|TRBJ1-1|TRBV2
CASRKGGTGNTEAFF
TGTGCCAGCAGAAAAGGCGGGACGGGGAACACTGAAGCTTTCTTT
>.|.|TRBJ1-4|TRBV2
CASSEAVGVVEKLFF
TGTGCCAGCAGTGAAGCGGTGGGGGTCGTGGAAAAACTGTTTTTT
>TRBD2|.|TRBJ2-5|TRBV6-2/TRBV6-3
CASSRGLAGYQETQYF
TGTGCCAGCAGCCGTGGCCTAGCGGGGTATCAAGAGACCCAGTACTTC
>.|.|TRBJ2-2|TRBV11-2
CASSLGLNTGELFF
TGTGCCAGCAGCTTAGGCTTGAACACCGGGGAGCTGTTTTTT
>.|.|TRBJ1-1|TRBV11-3
CASSLDRVTEAFF
TGTGCCAGCAGCTTAGATCGCGTGACTGAAGCTTTCTTT
>.|.|TRBJ2-5|TRBV3-1/TRBV3-2
CASSPRQNQETQYF
TGTGCCAGCAGCCCGAGACAAAACCAAGAGACCCAGTACTTC
>.|.|TRBJ2-2|TRBV28
CASLTQRKGAGELFF
TGTGCCAGCCTAACCCAGCGAAAGGGGGCCGGGGAGCTGTTTTTT
>.|.|TRBJ1-5|TRBV2
CASTPGGNQPQHF
TGTGCCAGCACTCCGGGCGGTAATCAGCCCCAGCATTTT
>.|few|TRBJ2-7|TRBV30
CAWSVLGHYNYEQYF
TGTGCCTGGAGTGTACTAGGGCACTACAACTACGAGCAGTACTTC
>TRBD1|.|TRBJ2-3|TRBV27
CASSSPRQGQRDTQYF
TGTGCCAGCAGTTCCCCACGACAGGGGCAGCGAGATACGCAGTATTTT
>.|.|TRBJ1-5|TRBV5-5
CASSAGGGWQPQHF
TGTGCCAGCAGCGCCGGAGGGGGGTGGCAGCCCCAGCATTTT
>TRBD1|.|TRBJ2-5|TRBV5-4
CASSATGTGTETQYF
TGTGCCAGCAGCGCAACCGGGACAGGGACGGAGACCCAGTACTTC
>.|.|TRBJ2-7|TRBV4-1
CASSQTPGSGSYEQYF
TGCGCCAGCAGCCAAACCCCGGGTAGCGGCTCCTACGAGCAGTACTTC
>.|.|TRBJ2-4|TRBV10-1
CASSEWDF
TGCGCCAGCAGTGAGTGGGACTTC
>TRBD2|.|TRBJ2-1|TRBV18
CASSSPLAGGSSYNEQFF
TGTGCCAGCTCATCTCCTCTAGCGGGAGGGAGCTCCTACAATGAGCAGTTCTTC
>TRBD2|.|TRBJ2-7|TRBV4-2
CASSQDLLAGAGEQYF
TGTGCCAGCAGCCAAGACCTACTAGCGGGAGCGGGTGAGCAGTACTTC
>.|.|TRBJ2-7|TRBV27
CASGETYEQYF
TGTGCCTCGGGGGAGACCTACGAGCAGTACTTC
>.|.|TRBJ1-4|TRBV11-2
CASSGEVSVEKLFF
TGTGCCAGCAGCGGGGAGGTGTCGGTCGAAAAACTGTTTTTT
>.|.|TRBJ2-3|TRBV6-2/TRBV6-3
CASSSYTESTDTQYF
TGTGCCAGCAGCTCCTACACGGAGAGCACAGATACGCAGTATTTT
>TRBD2|.|TRBJ2-3|TRBV5-4
CASSFDSGRATDTQYF
TGTGCCAGCAGCTTTGACAGCGGGAGGGCCACAGATACGCAGTATTTT
>.|once|TRBJ2-7|TRBV3-1/TRBV3-2
CASSERGPYEQYF
TGTGCCAGCAGCGAACGGGGGCCCTACGAGCAGTACTTC
>TRBD2|.|TRBJ2-3|TRBV3-1/TRBV3-2
CASRGLAGSTDTQYF
TGTGCCAGCAGGGGACTAGCGGGGAGCACAGATACGCAGTATTTT
>.|.|TRBJ1-4|TRBV15
CATSRDRATNEKLFF
TGTGCCACCAGCAGAGATCGAGCGACTAATGAAAAACTGTTTTTT
>TRBD2|.|TRBJ2-2|TRBV2
CASSVSRISGRAGGELFF
TGTGCCAGCAGTGTCTCCCGGATTAGCGGGAGGGCCGGCGGGGAGCTGTTTTTT
>TRBD1|.|TRBJ2-3|TRBV7-2
CASSPTGVRLDTQYF
TGTGCCAGCAGCCCGACAGGGGTGCGTCTGGATACGCAGTATTTT
>TRBD2|medium-sized|TRBJ2-1|TRBV5-1
CASTPFGLAGQEQFF
TGCGCCAGCACCCCCTTCGGACTAGCGGGACAGGAGCAGTTCTTC
>TRBD1|.|TRBJ2-5|TRBV5-1
CASSLGQGGETQYF
TGCGCCAGCAGCTTAGGACAGGGGGGAGAGACCCAGTACTTC
>.|few|TRBJ1-2|TRBV29-1
CSVEDTGGYGYTF
TGCAGCGTTGAAGATACCGGGGGTTATGGCTACACCTTC
>.|.|TRBJ1-5|TRBV3-1/TRBV3-2
CASSQDLRANQPQHF
TGTGCCAGCAGCCAAGATCTCAGAGCCAATCAGCCCCAGCATTTT
>TRBD1|.|TRBJ1-1|TRBV6-5
CASRQGAAEAFF
TGTGCCAGCAGACAGGGGGCGGCTGAAGCTTTCTTT
>.|.|TRBJ2-3|TRBV21-1
CASSKRGLAGRADTQYF
TGTGCCAGCAGCAAGCGCGGACTAGCGGGACGGGCAGATACGCAGTATTTT
>.|.|TRBJ2-7|TRBV18
CASSPGYEQYF
TGTGCCAGCTCACCAGGCTACGAGCAGTACTTC
>.|.|TRBJ2-1|TRBV4-2
CASSQVAGQYNEQFF
TGTGCCAGCAGCCAAGTTGCGGGGCAGTACAATGAGCAGTTCTTC
>TRBD1|.|TRBJ2-6|TRBV2
CASSEKDRGRRDSGANVLTF
TGTGCCAGCAGTGAAAAGGACAGGGGACGCCGTGACTCTGGGGCCAACGTCCTGACTTTC
>TRBD1|.|TRBJ1-4|TRBV6-5
CASSLRQGGGEKLFF
TGTGCCAGCAGCTTGAGACAGGGGGGAGGTGAAAAACTGTTTTTT
>TRBD2|.|TRBJ2-1|TRBV7-2
CASSLGLAEGNEQFF
TGTGCCAGCAGCTTAGGACTAGCGGAGGGCAATGAGCAGTTCTTC
>TRBD1|.|TRBJ2-6|TRBV28
CASSSTPGGQGALGANVLTF
TGTGCCAGCAGCTCTACCCCGGGGGGACAGGGGGCGCTTGGGGCCAACGTCCTGACTTTC
>.|.|TRBJ1-1|TRBV25-1
CASAKLGTEAFF
TGTGCCAGCGCCAAATTGGGTACTGAAGCTTTCTTT
>.|.|TRBJ2-2|TRBV5-5
CASEPSGAHIGELFF
TGTGCCAGCGAACCCTCGGGGGCGCATATCGGGGAGCTGTTTTTT
>TRBD2|.|TRBJ2-1|TRBV7-8
CASSLGWGRGNEQFF
TGTGCCAGCAGCTTAGGCTGGGGGAGGGGCAATGAGCAGTTCTTC
>TRBD1|.|TRBJ1-6|TRBV7-6
CASSLHTDRELSNSPLHF
TGTGCCAGCAGCTTACATACAGACAGGGAGTTAAGTAATTCACCCCTCCACTTT
>.|.|TRBJ2-3|TRBV29-1
CSVERVERDTQYF
TGCAGCGTTGAAAGGGTAGAGCGGGATACGCAGTATTTT
>TRBD1|.|TRBJ1-1|TRBV5-6
CANPPGGQSNTEAFF
TGTGCCAACCCGCCTGGGGGACAGTCGAACACTGAAGCTTTCTTT
>TRBD1|.|TRBJ1-4|TRBV4-1
CASSQDGQGGREKLFF
TGCGCCAGCAGCCAAGACGGACAGGGGGGGCGGGAAAAACTGTTTTTT